The 5 T cell receptor beta chains reported below all come from one sample, sequenced in a study of human T cells and chemical hapten exposure. MiXCR, run by TCRdb on the RACE reads, gives a single entry per CDR3 protein. The sample has tens of thousands of distinct CDR3 sequences, roughly a tenth seen once. The time point: patch test 1, 2 weeks after DPC sensitization. Treatment of the sample: therapeutic diphenylcyclopropenone sensitization with weekly scalp DPC. The material was whole blood, obtained in connection with sensitization to the hapten diphenylcyclopropenone (DPC). Receptors originate from a man aged 40-50 years with alopecia areata. Some clones in this sample may be carry-over from other donors' samples.

The rearrangement joins TRBV7-8 to TRBJ2-1, with D uncertain. The CDR3 consists of 14 residues. Trimming left V 5 bases short and J 0 bases short, with 8 bases between. The germline gives CDR1 SGHVS, CDR2 FQNEAQ. CDR3 sequence (DNA): TGTGCCAGCAGCCCAAGGACCTCCTACAATGAGCAGTTCTTC. This codes for CASSPRTSYNEQFF.

This clonotype was seen a handful of times. The chain carries TRBV20-1 and TRBJ1-1, with TRBD1 identical over 9 bases. The CDR3 consists of 13 residues. CDR1 DFQATT and CDR2 SNEGSKA come from the germline V gene (reference sequence). The ends lost 6 bases at V and 3 bases at J; junction bases unmatched: 5. DNA for the CDR3: TGCAGTGCCAGACAGGGGGGACACACTGAAGCTTTCTTT. Translated: CSARQGGHTEAFF.

This clonotype was found many times. The chain joins TRBV20-1 to TRBJ1-5; TRBD1 agrees at 7 bases. V was pared by 0 bases and J by 6 bases, with 5 bases of the junction left unmatched. The CDR3 totals 14 residues. The V gene's germline CDR1 is DFQATT and CDR2 SNEGSKA (reference sequence). CDR3 loop: CSARDLGTAQPQHF. In nucleotides, the CDR3 is TGCAGTGCTAGAGATCTGGGGACAGCTCAGCCCCAGCATTTT.

This clonotype was counted ten times or more. The rearrangement links TRBV20-1 to TRBJ2-1; D might be TRBD2 (5 bases). Germline CDR1 is DFQATT and CDR2 is SNEGSKA (reference sequence). The germline V and J ends were trimmed by 2 bases and 0 bases, with 8 bases remaining between them. The CDR3 sequence is 14 residues long. The CDR3 protein is CSARRLASYNEQFF. The CDR3 DNA sequence: TGCAGTGCTAGAAGGCTAGCCTCCTACAATGAGCAGTTCTTC.

This clonotype was observed at least ten times. The chain has TRBV5-1 and TRBJ1-2, with 9 bases identical to TRBD1. Germline V gene data show CDR1 as SGHRS and CDR2 as YFSETQ. The CDR3 loop spans 13 amino acids. V trimming: 3 bases; J trimming: 8 bases; junction bases outside the gene matches: 5. CDR3 sequence: CASSWGQGGGYTF. As DNA, the CDR3 is TGCGCCAGCAGCTGGGGACAGGGAGGAGGCTACACCTTC.